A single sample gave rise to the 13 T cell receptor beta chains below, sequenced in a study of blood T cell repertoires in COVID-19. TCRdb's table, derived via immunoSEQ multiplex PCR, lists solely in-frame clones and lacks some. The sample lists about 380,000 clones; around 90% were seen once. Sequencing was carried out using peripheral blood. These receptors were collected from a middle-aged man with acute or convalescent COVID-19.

The CDR3, as DNA: TGTGCCAGCAGCCAAGACAACAGGGGCTTCTACAATGAGCAGTTCTTC. Translated: CASSQDNRGFYNEQFF. The genes are TRBV4-2 and TRBJ2-1; TRBD1 matches at 7 bases. Looked up from germline, CDR1 is LGHNA and CDR2 is YNFKEQ. After removal of 0 bases from V and 3 bases from J, the junction contained 5 bases not matched to a gene. The CDR3 has 16 amino acids.

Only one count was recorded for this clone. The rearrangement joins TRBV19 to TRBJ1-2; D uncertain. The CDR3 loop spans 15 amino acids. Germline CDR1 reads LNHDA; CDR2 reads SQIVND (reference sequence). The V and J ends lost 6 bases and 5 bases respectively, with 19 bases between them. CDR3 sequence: CASSLTPEPMYGYTF. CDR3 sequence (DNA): TGTGCCAGTAGCCTGACACCAGAACCCATGTATGGCTACACCTTC.

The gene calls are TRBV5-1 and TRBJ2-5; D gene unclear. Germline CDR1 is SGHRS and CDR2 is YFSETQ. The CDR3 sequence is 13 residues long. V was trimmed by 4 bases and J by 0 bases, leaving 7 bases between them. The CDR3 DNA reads TGCGCCAGCAGCCACCCGGACCAAGAGACCCAGTACTTC. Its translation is CASSHPDQETQYF.

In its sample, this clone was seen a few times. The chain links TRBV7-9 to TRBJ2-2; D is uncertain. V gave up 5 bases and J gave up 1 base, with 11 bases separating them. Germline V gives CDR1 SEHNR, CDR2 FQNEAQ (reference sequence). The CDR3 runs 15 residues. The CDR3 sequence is CASSSPTVNTGELFF. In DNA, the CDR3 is TGTGCCAGCAGCAGCCCAACAGTGAACACCGGGGAGCTGTTTTTT.

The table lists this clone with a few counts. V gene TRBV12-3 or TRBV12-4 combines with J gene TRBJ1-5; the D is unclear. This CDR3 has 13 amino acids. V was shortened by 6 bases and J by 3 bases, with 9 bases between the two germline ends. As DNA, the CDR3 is TGTGCCAGCAGCTCTTATCCCAATCAGCCCCAGCATTTT. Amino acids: CASSSYPNQPQHF.

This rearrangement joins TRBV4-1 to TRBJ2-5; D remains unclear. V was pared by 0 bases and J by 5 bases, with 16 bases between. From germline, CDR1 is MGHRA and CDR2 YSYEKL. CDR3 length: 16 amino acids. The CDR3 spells CASSQEGSLLLETQYF. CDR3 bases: TGCGCCAGCAGCCAAGAGGGCAGCCTCCTCCTGGAGACCCAGTACTTC.

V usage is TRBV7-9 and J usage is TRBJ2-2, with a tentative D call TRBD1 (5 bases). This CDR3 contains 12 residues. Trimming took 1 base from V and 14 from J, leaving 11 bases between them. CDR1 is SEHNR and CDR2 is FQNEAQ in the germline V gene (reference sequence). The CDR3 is CASSLVSGSLFF. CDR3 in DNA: TGTGCCAGCAGCTTAGTATCAGGGTCACTGTTTTTT.

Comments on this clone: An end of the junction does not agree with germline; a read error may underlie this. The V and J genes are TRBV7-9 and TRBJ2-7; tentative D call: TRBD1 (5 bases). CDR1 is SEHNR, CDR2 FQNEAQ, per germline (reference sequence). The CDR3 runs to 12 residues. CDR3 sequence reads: CASSLAANPGNF. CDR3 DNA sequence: TGTGCCAGCAGCTTAGCAGCTAACCCAGGGAACTTC.

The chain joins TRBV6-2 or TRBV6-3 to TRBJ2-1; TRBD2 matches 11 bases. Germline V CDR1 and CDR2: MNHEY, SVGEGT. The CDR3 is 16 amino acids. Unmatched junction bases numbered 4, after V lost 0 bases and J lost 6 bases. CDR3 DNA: TGTGCCAGCAGTTACTCAGGACTAGCGGGCTCCAATGAGCAGTTCTTC. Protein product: CASSYSGLAGSNEQFF.

CDR3 DNA sequence: TGCGCCAGCAGCCGGAGCGGGGGGGCCTCTCCCTACGAGCAGTACTTC. The encoded protein is CASSRSGGASPYEQYF. The chain employs TRBV4-1 and TRBJ2-7, with 10 nucleotides matching TRBD2. The V and J ends lost 4 bases and 2 bases, in that order; junction bases with no gene match: 8. Germline V gene lookup returns CDR1 MGHRA and CDR2 YSYEKL. The CDR3 length is 16 residues.

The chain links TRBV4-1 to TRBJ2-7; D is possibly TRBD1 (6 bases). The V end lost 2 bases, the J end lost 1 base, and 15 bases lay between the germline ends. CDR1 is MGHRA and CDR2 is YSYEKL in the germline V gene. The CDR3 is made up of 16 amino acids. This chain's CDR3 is CASSQIWDTNSYEQYF. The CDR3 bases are TGCGCCAGCAGCCAAATTTGGGACACCAATTCCTACGAGCAGTACTTC.

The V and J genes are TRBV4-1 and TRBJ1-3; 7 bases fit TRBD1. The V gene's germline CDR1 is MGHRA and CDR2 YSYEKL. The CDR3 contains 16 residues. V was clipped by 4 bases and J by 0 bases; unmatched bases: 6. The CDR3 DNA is TGCGCCAGCAGCCCCCTGGGACAGTTCTCTGGAAACACCATATATTTT. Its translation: CASSPLGQFSGNTIYF.

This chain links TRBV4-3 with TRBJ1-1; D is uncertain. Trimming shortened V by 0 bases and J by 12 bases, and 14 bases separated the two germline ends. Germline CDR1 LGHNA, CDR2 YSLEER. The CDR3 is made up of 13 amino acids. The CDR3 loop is CASSQDLGRPPFF. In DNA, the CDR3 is TGCGCCAGCAGCCAAGATCTGGGCAGGCCGCCTTTCTTT.